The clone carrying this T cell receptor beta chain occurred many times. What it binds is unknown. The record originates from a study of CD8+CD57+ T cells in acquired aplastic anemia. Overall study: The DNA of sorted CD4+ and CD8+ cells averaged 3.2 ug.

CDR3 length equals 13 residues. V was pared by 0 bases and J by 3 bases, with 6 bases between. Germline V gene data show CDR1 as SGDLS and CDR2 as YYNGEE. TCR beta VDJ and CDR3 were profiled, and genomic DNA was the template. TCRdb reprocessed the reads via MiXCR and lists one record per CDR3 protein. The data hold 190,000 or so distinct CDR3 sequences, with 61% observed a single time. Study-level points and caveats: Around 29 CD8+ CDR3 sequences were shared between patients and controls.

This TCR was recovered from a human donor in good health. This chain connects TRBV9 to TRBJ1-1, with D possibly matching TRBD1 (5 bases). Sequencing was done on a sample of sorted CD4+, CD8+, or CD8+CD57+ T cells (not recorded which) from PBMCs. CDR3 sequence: CASSVVGDTEAFF. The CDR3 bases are TGTGCCAGCAGCGTAGTGGGGGACACTGAAGCTTTCTTT.